The entry below describes one TCR beta chain. What it binds is unknown. The data were taken from a study of T cell responses to AZD1222 COVID-19 vaccine. Trimming removed 3 bases at V and 6 bases at J, with 12 bases between. The CDR3 spans 14 residues. Germline V gene sequence: CDR1 GTSNPN, CDR2 SVGIG (reference sequence). General study points: At baseline, seropositivity was found in only five or six AZD1222 recipients. White British people made up most donors, females outnumbered males, and clonal diversity was possibly underestimated.

Generated by immunoSEQ multiplex PCR, the TCRdb table keeps only in-frame clones and is missing some. The sample has fewer than 150,000 clones; around 90% are singletons. This receptor was obtained from an adult who received the AZD1222 COVID-19 vaccine. The source material was peripheral blood, sampled 28 days after the second AZD1222 dose. The chain is built from TRBV30 and TRBJ1-6, with a possible D match to TRBD1 (6 bases). CDR3 DNA: TGTGCCTGGAGCGTGGGACACGGTAATTCACCCCTCCACTTT. Protein product: CAWSVGHGNSPLHF.